This is a list of T cell receptor beta chains from one sample in a study of blood T cell repertoires in COVID-19. Method: immunoSEQ multiplex PCR; TCRdb's copy keeps in-frame clones and lacks some. The table shows about 99,000 clones, with roughly 86% occurring only once. The sequencing input was peripheral blood. These receptors all come from a woman aged 55-69 years in a cohort sampled during active or convalescent COVID-19. Each CDR3 is given with its conserved first and last residue. A D gene is named only where the DNA matches it firmly. Size tells how often a clone was seen (once, few, many) or the class of an expanded clone, and some rows leave it out.

J gene | D gene | V gene | clone size | CDR3 DNA | CDR3 protein
TRBJ2-5 | TRBD2 | TRBV5-1 | . | TGCGCCAGCAGCCCCGGGGGGGCCCCCCGGGAGACCCAGTACTTC | CASSPGGAPRETQYF
TRBJ1-1 | TRBD1 | TRBV10-2 | . | TGCGCCAGCAGTGCTGGGACAGGGAACACTGAAGCTTTCTTT | CASSAGTGNTEAFF
TRBJ1-2 | . | TRBV19 | . | TGTGCCAGTAGTCGGTCTAACTATGGCTACACCTTC | CASSRSNYGYTF
TRBJ2-7 | TRBD2 | TRBV11-2 | . | TGTGCCAGCAGCTATGAGACTAGCGGGACATACGAGCAGTACTTC | CASSYETSGTYEQYF
TRBJ2-2 | TRBD1 | TRBV15 | . | TGTGCCACCAGCAGGCCGGGACAGCTTAACACCGGGGAGCTGTTTTTT | CATSRPGQLNTGELFF
TRBJ1-2 | TRBD1 | TRBV6-2/TRBV6-3 | . | TGTGCCAGCAGTTATGGGCGGACAGGGCGGGATGGCTACACCTTC | CASSYGRTGRDGYTF
TRBJ2-1 | TRBD2 | TRBV3-1/TRBV3-2 | . | TGTGCCAGCAGCCAAGTAAAGGGACTACCCTACAATGAGCAGTTCTTC | CASSQVKGLPYNEQFF
TRBJ2-3 | . | TRBV5-1 | . | TGCGCCAGCAGCTTGGTGGGGGCATGGGACAGCACAGATACGCAGTATTTT | CASSLVGAWDSTDTQYF
TRBJ1-1 | . | TRBV4-1 | . | TGCGCCAGCAGCCAAGGGGCCACACTGAACACTGAAGCTTTCTTT | CASSQGATLNTEAFF
TRBJ2-2 | . | TRBV9 | . | TGTGCCAGCAGCGTAGAAAGGACAGCGAACACCGGGGAGCTGTTTTTT | CASSVERTANTGELFF
TRBJ2-7 | TRBD1 | TRBV5-1 | . | TGCGCCAGCAGATCCGGGACAGGGACCTACGAGCAGTACTTC | CASRSGTGTYEQYF
TRBJ1-5 | TRBD1 | TRBV16 | . | TGTGCCAGCAGCCAATGGGACAGGGCGGGCAATCAGCCCCAGCATTTT | CASSQWDRAGNQPQHF
TRBJ2-3 | TRBD2 | TRBV6-5 | once | TGTGCCAGCACCCGACTAGCTGAGACCACAGATACGCAGTATTTT | CASTRLAETTDTQYF
TRBJ1-3 | TRBD1 | TRBV9 | few | TGTGCCAGCAGCGTAGGTGGGACAGCGAGCTCTGGAAACACCATATATTTT | CASSVGGTASSGNTIYF
TRBJ1-4 | TRBD1 | TRBV5-4 | . | TGTGCCAGCAGCTATGGACAGGGGAGAAAACTGTTTTTT | CASSYGQGRKLFF
TRBJ2-3 | TRBD2 | TRBV2 | . | TGTGCCAGCAGCCGCTGGCGGGAGGGGGCAGATACGCAGTATTTT | CASSRWREGADTQYF
TRBJ1-5 | . | TRBV19 | . | TGTGCCAGTAGTATACAGGGGATTCAGCCCCAGCATTTT | CASSIQGIQPQHF
TRBJ1-3 | TRBD1 | TRBV5-1 | . | TGCGCCAGCAGCTTGGCAGGACAGGCCTCTGGAAACACCATATATTTT | CASSLAGQASGNTIYF
TRBJ2-6 | TRBD1 | TRBV24-1 | . | TGTGCCACCAGTGGGGGACAGGGGGCTCCTGGGGCCAACGTCCTGACTTTC | CATSGGQGAPGANVLTF
TRBJ1-2 | TRBD1 | TRBV5-1 | . | TGCGCCAGCAGCCGATTACAGGGGGCCTCCTATGGCTACACCTTC | CASSRLQGASYGYTF
TRBJ2-7 | TRBD2 | TRBV7-8 | . | TGTGCCAGCAGCTTAGGAGCAGCGGGGGAATCCTACGAGCAGTACTTC | CASSLGAAGESYEQYF
TRBJ2-4 | . | TRBV14 | . | TGTGCCAGCAGCCAAGTTGGAGGGGGCTCGGCCAAAAACATTCAGTACTTC | CASSQVGGGSAKNIQYF
TRBJ2-1 | . | TRBV9 | once | TGTGCCAGCAGTGGGGACGCGGGGACCTACAATGAGCAGTTCTTC | CASSGDAGTYNEQFF
TRBJ2-7 | . | TRBV5-4 | . | TGTGCCAGCAGCGCGGACTCCTACGAGCAGTACTTC | CASSADSYEQYF
TRBJ2-1 | TRBD2 | TRBV30 | . | TGTGCCTGGAGTCTTGGGACTAGCGGGGGGTCTAATGAGCAGTTCTTC | CAWSLGTSGGSNEQFF
TRBJ2-7 | . | TRBV2 | few | TGTGCCAGCAGTGACAGGGGGGTTACCTACGAGCAGTACTTC | CASSDRGVTYEQYF
TRBJ2-7 | . | TRBV30 | . | TGTGCCTGGAGTGTACTAAGACAGAACGAGCAGTACTTC | CAWSVLRQNEQYF
TRBJ2-5 | TRBD2 | TRBV5-1 | . | TGCGCCAGCAGCTCGGGACTAGCGGGGTTTAAAGAGACCCAGTACTTC | CASSSGLAGFKETQYF
TRBJ1-2 | . | TRBV7-9 | . | TGTGCCAGCAGCTTAGCGGGCGGGGGTGGCTACACCTTC | CASSLAGGGGYTF
TRBJ1-2 | . | TRBV11-2 | . | TGTGCCAGCAACGCCCCATATCGACAGTATGGCTACACCTTC | CASNAPYRQYGYTF
TRBJ1-5 | TRBD1 | TRBV6-5 | . | TGTGCCAGCACCGGGACAGGGTTGAGCAATCAGCCCCAGCATTTT | CASTGTGLSNQPQHF
TRBJ1-1 | TRBD1 | TRBV7-8 | . | TGTGCCAGCAGCCAGGGGGCGGGTGAAGCTTTCTTT | CASSQGAGEAFF
TRBJ2-3 | . | TRBV19 | . | TGTGCCAGTAGTATTGGGTCAGGTAGCACAGATACGCAGTATTTT | CASSIGSGSTDTQYF
TRBJ2-3 | TRBD1 | TRBV5-1 | . | TGCGCCAGCAGCTTCCAGGGGGCGCCCACAGATACGCAGTATTTT | CASSFQGAPTDTQYF
TRBJ1-5 | . | TRBV18 | . | TGTGCCAGCTCACCAGGGCGGGGGGTAGGCAATCAGCCCCAGCATTTT | CASSPGRGVGNQPQHF
TRBJ1-2 | TRBD1 | TRBV18 | . | TGTGCCAGCTCATTAGGGACAGGGGGCTACTATGGCTACACCTTC | CASSLGTGGYYGYTF
TRBJ2-5 | . | TRBV5-6 | . | TGTGCCAGCAGTAAGGGGGTAGGAGAGACCCAGTACTTC | CASSKGVGETQYF
TRBJ1-2 | . | TRBV5-8 | . | TGTGCCAGCAGCTTGGCCGTCCAGGCTGGCTACACCTTC | CASSLAVQAGYTF
TRBJ2-5 | TRBD2 | TRBV27 | once | TGTGCCAGCAGTCTCAATGGGGGGGGCCAAGAGACCCAGTACTTC | CASSLNGGGQETQYF
TRBJ2-2 | . | TRBV24-1 | . | TGTGCCACCAGTGAACTTGTCTTGGGGGAGCTGTTTTTT | CATSELVLGELFF
TRBJ2-3 | TRBD2 | TRBV7-6 | . | TGTGCCAGCAGCCCCGGGACTAGCGGGGTCGTCGATACGCAGTATTTT | CASSPGTSGVVDTQYF
TRBJ1-1 | . | TRBV11-3 | . | TGTGCCAGCAGCCCCAACCCGGGGACTGAAGCTTTCTTT | CASSPNPGTEAFF
TRBJ2-3 | TRBD2 | TRBV27 | few | TGTGCCAGCAGACTAGCGGGATCCACAGATACGCAGTATTTT | CASRLAGSTDTQYF
TRBJ2-3 | TRBD2 | TRBV5-1 | . | TGCGCCAGCAGCTCGATAGCGGGGGGGCTTGGAGTGGCAGATACGCAGTATTTT | CASSSIAGGLGVADTQYF